This T cell receptor (beta chain) derives from a study of T cells expressing NK-cell markers. Overall study context: Cells sorted as CD3+CD56+NKG2C+, CD3+CD56+NKG2C- and CD3+CD56-NKG2C+ T cells supplied the TCR beta repertoires.

As the method of synthesis, 5'RACE template switching with UMIs yielded TCR beta cDNA. Using the 5' RACE reads, TCRdb records one entry per CDR3 protein without DNA. In total, the table holds hundreds of thousands of distinct CDR3 sequences. On this clonotype itself: Antigen: not known.

Findings of the study overall: Roughly six donors had dominant NKG2C+ clonotypes that comprised about 1.0-8% of their CD8+ T cells. A few donors' CD3+CD56-NKG2C+ cells were dominated by the same clonotypes.

This CDR3 is 13 amino acids long. CDR1 SQVTM and CDR2 ANQGSEA come from the germline V gene. This TCR derives from a man between 18 and 35 years old in good health. V usage is TRBV29-1 and J usage is TRBJ2-1; TCRdb picks TRBD1, but there is no DNA to check that call. Specimen: blood T cells: a sorted CD56 or NKG2C T cell subset, CD4+ or CD8+ T cells, or bulk PBMC T cells (not recorded which). The CDR3 loop reads CSVGLQGDNEQFF.